This TCR beta chain was observed in a study of beta chain features in type 1 diabetes. Findings and limits, study-wide: HLA effects on TCRB rearrangement stayed unresolved here. Sequencing used cDNA, and cells with high TCR expression could therefore be over-represented. It was among patients, rather than healthy donors, that naive, central memory and Treg TCRB repertoires appeared more similar. TCRB CDR3s were moderately but significantly shorter in Type 1 diabetes patients in all four CD4+ subsets.

Germline CDR1 SGHTA, CDR2 FQGNSA. V lost 2 bases, J lost 4 bases, and 7 bases stayed unmatched. The CDR3 sequence is 15 residues long. cDNA synthesis used the whole RNA isolate, giving expressed TCRB sequences. Only in-frame clones appear in the TCRdb table, and some are missing; sequencing was by immunoSEQ multiplex PCR. The sample shows around 280,000 clones, approximately 16% of them seen only once. This clone was counted a few times. The target antigen is unknown. The receptor comes from a man aged 18-30 years with type 1 diabetes. The sequenced material came from naive CD4+ T cells from blood. The rearrangement uses TRBV7-2 and TRBJ1-2, with 7 bases matching TRBD1. The CDR3 loop is CASSLTAGTVYGYTF. The CDR3 nucleotides are TGTGCCAGCAGCTTAACCGCCGGGACAGTCTATGGCTACACCTTC.